One and the same sample provided the 27 T cell receptor beta chains below, sequenced in a study of T cell responses to AZD1222 COVID-19 vaccine. TCRdb's copy holds only in-frame clones and misses some; the assay was immunoSEQ multiplex PCR. The repertoire holds 50,000 to 65,000 clones, with over 80% as singletons. The sequencing used peripheral blood, collected 28 days after the second dose of the MenACWY control vaccine. The source of these receptors is an adult who received the MenACWY meningococcal vaccine as a control.

The V call is TRBV7-9, the J call TRBJ2-5; D call uncertain. The CDR3 contains 16 residues. V was clipped by 1 base and J by 2 bases, with 14 bases between them. CDR1 is SEHNR, CDR2 FQNEAQ, per germline (reference sequence). The CDR3 here is CASSLDGWARQETQYF. CDR3 bases: TGTGCCAGCAGCTTAGATGGGTGGGCGCGACAAGAGACCCAGTACTTC.

J is TRBJ1-5 and V is TRBV5-8; 8 bases are a match to TRBD1. The V gene's germline CDR1 is SGHTS and CDR2 YDEGEE. After removal of 4 bases from V and 5 bases from J, the junction contained 5 bases not matched to a gene. The CDR3 is made up of 14 amino acids. In DNA, the CDR3 is TGTGCCAGCAGCCCCCGGACAGGGTATCAGCCCCAGCATTTT. This codes for CASSPRTGYQPQHF.

Relative to its sample, this clone is medium-sized. The CDR3 spells CASSPVLTDTQYF. CDR3 nucleotides: TGCGCCAGCAGCCCCGTCCTCACAGATACGCAGTATTTT. The J gene is TRBJ2-3, the V gene TRBV4-3; D uncertain. Germline V gene lookup returns CDR1 LGHNA and CDR2 YSLEER. The V and J ends lost 4 bases and 2 bases respectively, with 7 bases between them. CDR3 size: 13 residues.

The chain is built from TRBV3-1 (or the pseudogene TRBV3-2) and TRBJ2-1; a weak D match, TRBD2 (6 bases). CDR1 is LGHDT, CDR2 YNNKEL, per germline (reference sequence). V was trimmed by 0 bases and J by 8 bases, leaving 11 bases between them. CDR3 length: 14 amino acids. CDR3 sequence reads: CASSQDLGEDEQFF. CDR3 nucleotide sequence: TGTGCCAGCAGCCAAGATCTGGGGGAGGATGAGCAGTTCTTC.

The V call is TRBV10-3, the J call TRBJ1-1; maybe TRBD1 (5 bases). Germline-derived CDR1 and CDR2 are ENHRY and SYGVKD. CDR3 size: 13 residues. V lost 7 bases, J lost 9 bases, and 18 bases lay in between. CDR3 DNA: TGTGCCATCATGGGACCCGGTGGGAGTAAAGCTTTCTTT. Its translation is CAIMGPGGSKAFF.

The CDR3 DNA is TGTGCCAGCAGCCGCGGGACAGGACAAGAGACCCAGTACTTC. Protein: CASSRGTGQETQYF. The chain combines TRBV5-6 with TRBJ2-5; 8 nucleotides line up with TRBD1. CDR1 SGHDT and CDR2 YYEEEE come from the germline V gene. CDR3 length: 14 residues. V lost 4 bases and J lost 2; bases outside the gene matches: 4.

This clone was seen more than once but under ten times. V gene TRBV3-1 (or the pseudogene TRBV3-2) combines with J gene TRBJ2-7; D call uncertain. Germline loops: CDR1 LGHDT, CDR2 YNNKEL (reference sequence). Trimming pared 3 bases from V and 3 bases from J, leaving 6 bases between. This CDR3 has 12 amino acids. CDR3 DNA: TGTGCCAGCAGCCATTCCAACTACGAGCAGTACTTC. Residues: CASSHSNYEQYF.

The V gene is TRBV7-7, the J gene TRBJ2-2, with D possibly called TRBD1 or TRBD2 (6 bases each). Germline CDR1 and CDR2: SSHAT and FNYEAQ (reference sequence). V dropped 5 bases and J dropped 6 bases, with 13 bases sitting between them. The CDR3 loop spans 14 amino acids. The CDR3 nucleotides are TGTGCCAGCAGCCAGGCAAGGGGGGCCGGGGAGCTGTTTTTT. This gives the protein CASSQARGAGELFF.

The chain is built from TRBV11-1 and TRBJ2-7; D perhaps matches TRBD2 (6 bases). Germline CDR1 SGHAT, CDR2 FQDESV (reference sequence). The V end lost 5 bases, the J end lost 0 bases, and 14 bases lay between the germline ends. CDR3 length: 15 residues. CDR3 in amino acids: CASSRVSGSSYEQYF. CDR3 nucleotides: TGTGCCAGCAGCCGGGTTAGCGGCAGCTCCTACGAGCAGTACTTC.

The V call is TRBV5-4, the J call TRBJ1-5; no firm D call. Germline loops: CDR1 SGHNT, CDR2 YYREEE (reference sequence). The CDR3 is made up of 15 amino acids. Trimming took 4 bases from V and 2 from J, leaving 13 bases between them. The CDR3 loop is CASSPDPNGNQPQHF. The CDR3 DNA is TGTGCCAGCAGCCCAGACCCGAACGGCAATCAGCCCCAGCATTTT.

The V and J genes are TRBV6-6 and TRBJ2-1, with D tentatively TRBD1 or TRBD2 (5 bases each). CDR1 and CDR2 (germline): MNHNY, SVGAGI (reference sequence). The CDR3 consists of 13 residues. The V end was cut by 7 bases, the J end by 3 bases, with 10 bases between. CDR3 loop: CASTGTNYNEQFF. The DNA of the CDR3 is TGTGCCAGCACTGGGACCAACTACAATGAGCAGTTCTTC.

The chain couples TRBV5-5 to TRBJ1-2; 8 positions agree with TRBD1. The CDR3 consists of 16 residues. V gave up 4 bases and J gave up 4 bases; unmatched junction bases: 12. The germline gives CDR1 SGHKS, CDR2 YYEKEE (reference sequence). As DNA, the CDR3 is TGTGCCAGCAGCGACGGCCGGACAGGGACATTCTATGGCTACACCTTC. Encoded protein: CASSDGRTGTFYGYTF.

CDR3 loop: CSGRDRGGMGTDTQYF. The CDR3 nucleotides are TGCAGCGGCCGGGACAGGGGAGGAATGGGCACAGATACGCAGTATTTT. This chain uses TRBV29-1 with TRBJ2-3, with TRBD1 matching 10 bases. The CDR3 contains 16 residues. V lost 7 bases, J lost 1 base, and 11 bases stayed unmatched. Germline V gene data show CDR1 as SQVTM and CDR2 as ANQGSEA.

The V gene is TRBV27, the J gene TRBJ2-7; TRBD2 agrees at 9 bases. The CDR3 length is 15 residues. The J segment lost 7 bases and the V segment lost 3 bases, leaving 10 bases of the junction unmatched. Germline V gives CDR1 MNHEY, CDR2 SMNVEV (reference sequence). The CDR3 coding sequence is TGTGCCAGCAGTTTTGGCCTAGCGGGATCGCGGGAGCAGTACTTC. Translation gives CASSFGLAGSREQYF.

V usage is TRBV6-1 and J usage is TRBJ1-1; D remains unclear. Trimming took off 1 base at V and 1 base at J, with 10 bases between the two ends. CDR3 length: 15 amino acids. Germline V gene sequence: CDR1 MNHNS, CDR2 SASEGT. This chain's CDR3 is CASSEGYSWNTEAFF. CDR3 bases: TGTGCCAGCAGTGAAGGGTACAGTTGGAACACTGAAGCTTTCTTT.

V and J are TRBV7-8 and TRBJ1-4; D is possibly TRBD1 (5 bases). With 5 bases removed from V and 2 bases from J, the gap between germline ends came to 21 bases. Germline values: CDR1 SGHVS, CDR2 FQNEAQ. The CDR3 is 18 amino acids. CDR3 sequence reads: CASSPHRVGRLTNEKLFF. The DNA for the CDR3 is TGTGCCAGCAGCCCCCACCGCGTGGGGCGCCTGACTAATGAAAAACTGTTTTTT.

The rearrangement joins TRBV27 to TRBJ2-5; 11 bases align to TRBD1. The junction had 13 bases not matched to a gene; V was cut back by 5 bases and J by 5 bases. Germline V lookup: CDR1 MNHEY, CDR2 SMNVEV (reference sequence). CDR3 size: 17 residues. CDR3 bases: TGTGCCAGCAGTCCAACAAGGACAGGGGGCGTGGGGGAGACCCAGTACTTC. Protein: CASSPTRTGGVGETQYF.

V gene TRBV27 combines with J gene TRBJ2-1; tentatively, D is TRBD2 (6 bases). The CDR3 length is 17 residues. Germline lookup yields CDR1 MNHEY and CDR2 SMNVEV (reference sequence). Between the trimmed V and J ends, which lost 5 bases and 1 base, there was a span of 18 bases. The CDR3 nucleotides read TGTGCCAGCAGTCCCCAGCGGGTAGCGATATCCTACAATGAGCAGTTCTTC. It specifies CASSPQRVAISYNEQFF.

V usage is TRBV19 and J usage is TRBJ1-5; 7 bases match TRBD1. The CDR3 sequence is 16 residues long. CDR1 is LNHDA and CDR2 is SQIVND in the germline V gene (reference sequence). The trim removed 5 bases at V and 1 base at J, leaving 8 bases unmatched. CDR3 coding DNA: TGTGCCAGTAGTCAAATGGGACAGCTGAGCAATCAGCCCCAGCATTTT. This sequence encodes CASSQMGQLSNQPQHF.

J is TRBJ1-1 and V is TRBV6-5; TRBD1 agrees at 11 bases. This CDR3 spans 15 amino acids. The germline V gene encodes CDR1 MNHEY and CDR2 SVGAGI. V lost 9 bases and J lost 3; bases outside the gene matches: 9. In DNA form, the CDR3 reads TGTGCCAGGGGGGGACAGGGGGAAATAGACACTGAAGCTTTCTTT. Protein: CARGGQGEIDTEAFF.

This clone was recorded only once. The genes are TRBV5-4 and TRBJ2-7, with D perhaps TRBD1 (5 bases). CDR3 length: 14 residues. The V gene lost 2 bases and the J gene lost 5 bases, with 14 bases spanning the gap. CDR1 is SGHNT, CDR2 YYREEE, per germline (reference sequence). The CDR3 nucleotides read TGTGCCAGCAGCTTAGGCGACAGCAGCCACGAGCAGTACTTC. The encoded protein is CASSLGDSSHEQYF.

V gene TRBV6-1 combines with J gene TRBJ1-2, with D uncertain. CDR3 length equals 12 residues. The ends were cut back, 3 bases at V and 1 base at J, with 3 bases in the middle. Per germline, CDR1 MNHNS and CDR2 SASEGT. CDR3 bases: TGTGCCAGCAGTGACGGTAACTATGGCTACACCTTC. Protein: CASSDGNYGYTF.

The chain joins TRBV21-1 to TRBJ2-5; TRBD1 is the table's D call, not checked against the DNA. TRBV21-1 is tagged as a pseudogene. CDR3 length equals 12 residues. The CDR3 DNA follows: TGTGCCAGCAGCAGCCTACAGGAGACCCAGTACTTC. Translated, it gives CASSSLQETQYF.

The chain recombines TRBV9 with TRBJ2-7; D is possibly TRBD1 (6 bases). Germline lookup yields CDR1 SGDLS and CDR2 YYNGEE. The V and J ends lost 1 base and 4 bases respectively, with 15 bases between them. This CDR3 is built from 15 residues. CDR3 loop: CASSVSGTHTYEQYF. The CDR3, as DNA: TGTGCCAGCAGCGTATCAGGGACACATACTTACGAGCAGTACTTC.

The chain carries TRBV6-6 and TRBJ1-6; the D gene is possibly TRBD1 (5 bases). The CDR3 is made up of 15 amino acids. Trimming stripped 8 bases from V and 7 bases from J, with 18 bases between. In germline, CDR1 is MNHNY, CDR2 SVGAGI (reference sequence). The CDR3 sequence is CASDRSRELNSPLHF. CDR3 in DNA: TGTGCCAGCGACCGCAGCAGGGAACTAAATTCACCCCTCCACTTT.

This clone was detected only once. This rearrangement joins TRBV28 to TRBJ1-3; TRBD1 matches 7 bases. CDR1 MDHEN and CDR2 SYDVKM come from the germline V gene. V lost 4 bases and J lost 0; bases outside the gene matches: 6. The CDR3 totals 16 residues. The CDR3 spells CASSSPRGPSGNTIYF. The CDR3, as DNA: TGTGCCAGCAGTTCACCTAGGGGGCCCTCTGGAAACACCATATATTTT.

The chain links TRBV11-2 to TRBJ2-5, with 9 bases matching TRBD2. Germline V lookup: CDR1 SGHAT, CDR2 FQNNGV. This CDR3 has 17 amino acids. The ends lost 3 bases at V and 2 bases at J; junction bases unmatched: 10. CDR3: CASSFRSGGLLQETQYF. The CDR3 nucleotides read TGTGCCAGCAGCTTTAGGAGCGGGGGGCTCCTTCAAGAGACCCAGTACTTC.